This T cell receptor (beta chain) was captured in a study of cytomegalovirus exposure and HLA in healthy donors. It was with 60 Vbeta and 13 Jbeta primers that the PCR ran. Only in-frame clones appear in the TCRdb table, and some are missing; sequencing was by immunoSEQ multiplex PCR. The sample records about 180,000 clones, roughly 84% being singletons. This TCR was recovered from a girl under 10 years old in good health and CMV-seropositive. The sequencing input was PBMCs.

CDR3 amino acids: CASSLEGGNTIYF. The CDR3 bases are TGCGCCAGCAGCTTGGAGGGGGGAAACACCATATATTTT. This chain connects TRBV5-1 to TRBJ1-3, with D tentatively TRBD1 (5 bases). The CDR3 runs to 13 residues. V gave up 0 bases and J gave up 4 bases, with 5 bases separating them. Germline lookup yields CDR1 SGHRS and CDR2 YFSETQ.